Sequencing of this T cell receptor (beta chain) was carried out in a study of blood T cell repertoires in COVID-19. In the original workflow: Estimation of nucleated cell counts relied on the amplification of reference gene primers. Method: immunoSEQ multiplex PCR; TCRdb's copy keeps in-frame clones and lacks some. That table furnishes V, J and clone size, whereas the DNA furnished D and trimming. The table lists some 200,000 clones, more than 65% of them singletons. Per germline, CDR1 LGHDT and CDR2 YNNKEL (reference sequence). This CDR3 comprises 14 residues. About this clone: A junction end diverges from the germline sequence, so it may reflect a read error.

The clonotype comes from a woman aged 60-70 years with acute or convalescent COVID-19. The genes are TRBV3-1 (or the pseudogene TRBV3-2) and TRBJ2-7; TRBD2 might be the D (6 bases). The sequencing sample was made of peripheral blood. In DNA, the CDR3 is TGTGCCAGCAGCCAAGAGGGGCCGGGGGTGGTGGTGGACTTC. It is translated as CASSQEGPGVVVDF.